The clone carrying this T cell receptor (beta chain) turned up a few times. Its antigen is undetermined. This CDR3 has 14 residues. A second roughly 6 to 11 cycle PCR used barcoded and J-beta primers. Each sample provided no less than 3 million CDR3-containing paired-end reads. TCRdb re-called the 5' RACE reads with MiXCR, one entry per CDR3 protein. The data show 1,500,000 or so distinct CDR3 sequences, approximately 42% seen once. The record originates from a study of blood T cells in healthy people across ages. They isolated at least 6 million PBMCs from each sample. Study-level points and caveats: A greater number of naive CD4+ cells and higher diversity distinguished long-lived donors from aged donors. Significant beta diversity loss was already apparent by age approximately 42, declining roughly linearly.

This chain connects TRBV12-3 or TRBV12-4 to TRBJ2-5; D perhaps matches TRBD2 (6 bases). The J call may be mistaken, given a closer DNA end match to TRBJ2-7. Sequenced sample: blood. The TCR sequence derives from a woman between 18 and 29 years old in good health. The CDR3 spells CASSLGGVWYEQYF. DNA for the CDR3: TGTGCCAGCAGTTTAGGGGGGGTCTGGTACGAGCAGTACTTC.